The clone carrying this T cell receptor beta chain appeared many times. The data derive from a study of neurological immune-mediated disorders. Germline CDR1 DFQATT, CDR2 SNEGSKA (reference sequence). J was trimmed by 2 bases and V by 3 bases; bases with no gene match: 8. CDR3 size: 17 residues. One entry per CDR3 protein, called by TCRdb with MiXCR from the 5' RACE reads. This sample has about 74,000 distinct CDR3 sequences, with around 5.2% found just once. V is TRBV20-1 and J is TRBJ2-4; 12 bases align to TRBD2. The specimen sequenced was PBMCs. This TCR derives from a young man with multiple sclerosis. CDR3 sequence: CSARARLAGDPKNIQYF. In DNA, the CDR3 is TGCAGTGCTAGGGCCCGACTAGCGGGGGATCCCAAAAACATTCAGTACTTC.